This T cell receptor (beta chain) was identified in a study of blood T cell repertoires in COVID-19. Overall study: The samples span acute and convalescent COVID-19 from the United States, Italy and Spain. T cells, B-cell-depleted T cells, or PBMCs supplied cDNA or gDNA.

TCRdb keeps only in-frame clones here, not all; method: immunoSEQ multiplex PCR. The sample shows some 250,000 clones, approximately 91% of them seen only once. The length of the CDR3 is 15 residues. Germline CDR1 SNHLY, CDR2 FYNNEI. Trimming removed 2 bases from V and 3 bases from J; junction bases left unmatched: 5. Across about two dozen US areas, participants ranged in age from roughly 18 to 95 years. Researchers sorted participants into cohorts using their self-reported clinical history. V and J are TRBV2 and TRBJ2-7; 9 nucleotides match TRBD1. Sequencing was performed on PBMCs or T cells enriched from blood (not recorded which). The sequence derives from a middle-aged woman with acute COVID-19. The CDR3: CASSELDRGLYEQYF. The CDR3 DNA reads TGTGCCAGCAGTGAATTGGACAGGGGACTCTACGAGCAGTACTTC.